This TCR beta chain was identified in a study of early T cells in non-severe SARS-CoV-2 infection. TCRdb ran MiXCR on the 5' RACE reads and lists one entry per CDR3 protein. The sample has 70,000 to 95,000 distinct CDR3 sequences; around 15% are singletons. The germline CDR1 and CDR2 sequences are SQVTM and ANQGSEA. The CDR3 runs to 13 residues. V was clipped by 1 base and J by 0 bases, with 6 bases between them. Sequenced: whole blood. V usage is TRBV29-1 and J usage is TRBJ1-1; no clear D gene. The TCR originated in an adult who was a healthcare worker with PCR-confirmed SARS-CoV-2 infection or an uninfected control (not recorded which). The CDR3 coding sequence is TGCAGCGTTGAAGCTGGGGTGAACACTGAAGCTTTCTTT. Its protein product is CSVEAGVNTEAFF.